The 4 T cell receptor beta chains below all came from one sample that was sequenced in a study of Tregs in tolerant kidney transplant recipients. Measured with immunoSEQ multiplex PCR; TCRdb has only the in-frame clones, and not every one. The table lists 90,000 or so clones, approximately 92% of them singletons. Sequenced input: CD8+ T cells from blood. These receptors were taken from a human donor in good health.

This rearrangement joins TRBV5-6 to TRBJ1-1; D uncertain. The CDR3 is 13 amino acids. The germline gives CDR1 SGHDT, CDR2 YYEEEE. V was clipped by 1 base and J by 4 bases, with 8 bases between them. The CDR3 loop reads CASSLSYSTEAFF. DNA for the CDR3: TGTGCCAGCAGCTTGTCCTACAGCACTGAAGCTTTCTTT.

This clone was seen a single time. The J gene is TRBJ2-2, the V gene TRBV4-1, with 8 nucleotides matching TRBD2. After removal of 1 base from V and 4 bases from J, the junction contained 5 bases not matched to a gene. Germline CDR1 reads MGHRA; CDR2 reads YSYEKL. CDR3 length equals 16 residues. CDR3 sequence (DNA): TGCGCCAGCAGCCAAGGCCGGGGGGGCGCCACCGGGGAGCTGTTTTTT. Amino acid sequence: CASSQGRGGATGELFF.

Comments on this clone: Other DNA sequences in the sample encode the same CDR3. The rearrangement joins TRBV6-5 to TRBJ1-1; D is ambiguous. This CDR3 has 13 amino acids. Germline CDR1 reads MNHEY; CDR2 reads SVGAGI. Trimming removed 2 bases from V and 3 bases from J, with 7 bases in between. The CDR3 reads CASSYGSDTEAFF. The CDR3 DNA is TGTGCCAGCAGTTACGGCTCGGACACTGAAGCTTTCTTT.

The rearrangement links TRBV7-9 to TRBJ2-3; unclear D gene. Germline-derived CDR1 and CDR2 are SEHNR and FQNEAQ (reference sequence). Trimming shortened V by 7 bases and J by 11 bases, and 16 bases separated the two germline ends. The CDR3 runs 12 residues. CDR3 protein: CASTPPSQEQYF. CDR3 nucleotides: TGTGCCAGCACCCCCCCGTCCCAGGAGCAGTATTTT.